This TCR beta chain was sequenced for a study of shared clonotypes between healthy human individuals (TCRdb year 2020). Turning to the overall study: The cohort comprised two women and a few men aged 18 to 49 years. For each donor, three plates each were used for CD4 naive and CD4 memory, two plates were used for CD8 naive, and one plate was used for CD8 memory. To estimate repertoire size and how much clonotype sharing occurs between individuals, the study deeply sequenced the blood TCR repertoires of about five healthy adults. To increase sequencing depth and limit assay-specific biases, TCR repertoire library preparation and sequencing were carried out by different laboratories using diverse techniques. Leukapheresis yielded between about 0.9 and 9 billion PBMCs per donor. Paper-wide results and their limitations: Even with the large sequencing depth, rarefaction of the sorted-subset datasets indicated that sequencing was incomplete. Pairwise subsampling led to the expectation that sequencing depth would affect the degree of clonotype sharing among donors. Higher generation probabilities were observed for clonotypes shared by all four sorted-subset donors than for non-shared clonotypes. When four donors were compared, the shared fraction of clonotypes was around 4.6% for naive CD4, approximately 3.3% for naive CD8, 2.3% for memory CD4, and 0.4% for memory CD8. Sampling was limited to blood, and TCR repertoires in tissue likely differ from TCR repertoires in blood. The genetic and exposure-history diversity represented was limited by the small number of donors. Naive subsets generally had larger estimated clonotype richness than memory subsets.

The CDR3 goes from the cysteine to the phenylalanine over 16 residues. Left in the record is the CDR3 DNA by itself, 48 bases read in frame from the first base. CD8 naive samples consisted of CD45RO-negative cells that were positively selected for CCR7, yielding a CD45RA+CCR7+ population without TemRA cells. Healthy HIV-negative adults with no recently reported acute infections or vaccinations were included as donors. Every donor was a Caucasian adult living in Nashville, Tennessee, USA. After blood collection by leukapheresis, PBMCs were isolated using Ficoll-Histopaque density gradient centrifugation and then cryopreserved in the vapor phase of liquid nitrogen. Analytical flow cytometry was used to check the purity and quantity of each magnetically sorted T cell population. From each sorted fraction, genomic DNA was isolated and quantified by UV absorbance on a Nanodrop 2000c. Note on this clone: Its antigen is currently not known. Base qualities are missing; no much larger clone stands one base away.

Using the deep immunoSEQ assay, multiplex PCR amplified TCR CDR3 regions from genomic DNA. Genomic DNA extracted from each cell subset was distributed evenly over all wells of several immunoSEQ 96-well plates, and each plate served as one replicate. For sorted subsets, 150 to 250 ng of genomic DNA, equivalent to some 30,000 T cell genomes, went into each replicate PCR. Purified libraries were measured with a Qubit 3.0 fluorometer, size-checked on a Bioanalyzer 2100, and measured again with the KAPA Library Quantification kit. Every immunoSEQ 96-well plate was sequenced on a dedicated single-read 150-cycle Illumina NextSeq 550 flow cell. In the paper's pipeline: Because only junctional sequences without quality scores were contained in the immunoSEQ output, filtering matching that applied to full-length reads could not be performed. Sequences were annotated with PyIR, a Python wrapper for IgBLAST v1.9, using IMGT germline references to assign V/J genes and CDR3. Any read was removed if the V/J assignment was weak (E-value above 1e-6), the CDR3 was missing, or the read contained stop codons, out-of-frame junctions, or ambiguous translated residues. V3J clonotypes were defined as sequences sharing the same inferred V gene, J gene, and CDR3 amino acid sequence. Percentage overlap between repertoires was calculated by dividing the number of shared unique clonotypes by the size of the smaller repertoire. RTK rarefaction, the Chao1 estimator, and Recon v2.1 estimates of unobserved clonotypes were used to assess repertoire richness. For all TCRbeta clonotypes obtained by the gDNA method from four donors, generation probabilities were computed with OLGA. TCRdb took over this immuneACCESS table, retaining in-frame rearrangements with V and J assigned. Such tables are incomplete; in checked studies, under half of the missing clones stem from an unresolved V gene, and the remainder is unexplained. Clone size and the V and J calls come from that table; the DNA yielded D and trimming. A total of some 1,900,000 clones appear in this sample, approximately 95% of them only once. The top ten constitute more than 0.9% of the sample.

The chain employs TRBV21-1 and TRBJ2-2; TRBD1 was called by the table and not checked on the DNA. TRBV21-1 is shown as a pseudogene. The sample consisted of naive CD8+ T cells sorted from blood. In the paper's terms, the cell subset or site label means: CD45RA+CCR7+. The TCR was taken from a man aged 18 to 29 in good health. The CDR3 reads CASSNPREKSAGELFF. The DNA is as follows: TGTGCCAGCAGCAACCCCAGGGAAAAGTCGGCCGGGGAGCTGTTTTTT.